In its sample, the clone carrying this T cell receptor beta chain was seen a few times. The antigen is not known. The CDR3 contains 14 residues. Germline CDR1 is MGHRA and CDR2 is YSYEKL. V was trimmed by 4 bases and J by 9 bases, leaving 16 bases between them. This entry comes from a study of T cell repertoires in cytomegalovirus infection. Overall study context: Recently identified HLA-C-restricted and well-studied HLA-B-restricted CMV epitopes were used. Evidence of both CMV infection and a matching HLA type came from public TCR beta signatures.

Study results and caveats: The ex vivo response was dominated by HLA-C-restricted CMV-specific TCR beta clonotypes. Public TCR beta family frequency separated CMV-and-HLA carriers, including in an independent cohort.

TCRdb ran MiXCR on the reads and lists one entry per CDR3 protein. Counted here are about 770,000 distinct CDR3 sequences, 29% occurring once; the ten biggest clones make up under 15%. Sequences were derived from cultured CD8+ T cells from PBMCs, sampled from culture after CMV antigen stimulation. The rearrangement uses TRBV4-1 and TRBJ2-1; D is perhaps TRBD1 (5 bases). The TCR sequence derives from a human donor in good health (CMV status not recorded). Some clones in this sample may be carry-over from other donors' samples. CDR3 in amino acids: CASSRIPQGSEQFF. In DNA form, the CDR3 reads TGCGCCAGCAGCCGGATCCCTCAGGGAAGTGAGCAGTTCTTC.